This entry lists 32 T cell receptor beta chains sequenced from one sample in a study of shared clonotypes between healthy human individuals. TCRdb's table, derived via immunoSEQ multiplex PCR, lists solely in-frame clones and lacks some. This table holds some 2,500,000 clones, roughly 93% found once. The sequencing input was naive CD4+ T cells from PBMCs. Subset denoted: CD45RA+ positively selected. The source is a man aged 18 to 30 in good health. Some clones in this sample may be carry-over from other donors' samples.

The chain couples TRBV9 to TRBJ2-6, with D uncertain. The CDR3 has 17 amino acids. Germline V CDR1 and CDR2: SGDLS, YYNGEE. Trimming removed 0 bases from V and 0 bases from J, with 10 bases in between. The CDR3 is CASSVGNPLSGANVLTF. Here the CDR3 DNA reads TGTGCCAGCAGCGTAGGGAACCCCCTCTCTGGGGCCAACGTCCTGACTTTC.

A remark on this clone: Other DNA sequences within the sample encode an identical CDR3. This chain uses TRBV12-5 with TRBJ2-3, with unresolved D. Trimming removed 6 bases from V and 3 bases from J, with 7 bases in between. The germline V gene has CDR1 LGHNT and CDR2 FRNRAP. This CDR3 region has 12 residues. Here the CDR3 DNA reads TGTGCTAGTGGACCTGGAACAGATACGCAGTATTTT. This encodes CASGPGTDTQYF.

Details on this clone: This specimen includes other DNA sequences encoding the same CDR3. The V gene is TRBV15, the J gene TRBJ1-3; unclear D gene. Trimming stripped 0 bases from V and 0 bases from J, with 9 bases between. CDR1 is LNHNV, CDR2 YYDKDF, per germline (reference sequence). The length of the CDR3 is 16 residues. The CDR3 sequence is CATSRDRWDSGNTIYF. The CDR3 coding sequence is TGTGCCACCAGCAGAGATCGATGGGACTCTGGAAACACCATATATTTT. The variable domain in full, completed from reference TRBV15 and TRBJ1-3, reads DAMVIQNPRYQVTQFGKPVTLSCSQTLNHNVMYWYQQKSSQAPKLLFHYYDKDFNNEADTPDNFQSRRPNTSFCFLDIRSPGLGDTAMYLCATSRDRWDSGNTIYFGEGSWLTVV.

The rearrangement joins TRBV5-4 to TRBJ2-7; 8 nucleotides line up with TRBD2. The CDR3 runs to 15 residues. The V gene end was trimmed by 4 bases and the J gene end by 7 bases; junction bases not matched to a gene: 13. Germline V gives CDR1 SGHNT, CDR2 YYREEE (reference sequence). The CDR3 bases are TGTGCCAGCAGCGCCCAAGACGGGAGGGTACAGGAGCAGTACTTC. It codes for CASSAQDGRVQEQYF.

The chain joins TRBV15 to TRBJ2-3; D not certain. V lost 1 base and J lost 2, with 13 bases in between. Germline V gene lookup returns CDR1 LNHNV and CDR2 YYDKDF (reference sequence). CDR3 length equals 16 residues. CDR3 protein: CATSRAESPHTDTQYF. CDR3 bases: TGTGCCACCAGCAGAGCGGAGTCCCCCCACACAGATACGCAGTATTTT. Supplemented by reference TRBV15 and TRBJ2-3, the full variable domain reads DAMVIQNPRYQVTQFGKPVTLSCSQTLNHNVMYWYQQKSSQAPKLLFHYYDKDFNNEADTPDNFQSRRPNTSFCFLDIRSPGLGDTAMYLCATSRAESPHTDTQYFGPGTRLTVL.

The chain carries TRBV28 and TRBJ2-7; 10 positions agree with TRBD1. V lost 5 bases and J lost 3; bases outside the gene matches: 7. CDR1 is MDHEN and CDR2 is SYDVKM in the germline V gene. CDR3 length: 15 amino acids. The CDR3 here is CASSPGTGENYEQYF. The CDR3, as DNA: TGTGCCAGCAGTCCCGGGACAGGGGAAAACTACGAGCAGTACTTC. The full variable domain, rest sourced from reference TRBV28 and TRBJ2-7, is DVKVTQSSRYLVKRTGEKVFLECVQDMDHENMFWYRQDPGLGLRLIYFSYDVKMKEKGDIPEGYSVSREKKERFSLILESASTNQTSMYLCASSPGTGENYEQYFGPGTRLTVT.

The chain recombines TRBV6-5 with TRBJ1-1; possibly TRBD1 for D (5 bases). V was clipped by 5 bases and J by 5 bases, with 18 bases between them. Germline V gene lookup returns CDR1 MNHEY and CDR2 SVGAGI. This CDR3 is built from 15 residues. The CDR3 loop is CASSPGQGSDTEAFF. The CDR3 bases are TGTGCCAGCAGTCCAGGGCAGGGAAGCGATACTGAAGCTTTCTTT.

This clone was seen once. CDR3 bases: TGCGCCAGCAGCTATCTCAGCGGGATCACCGGAGAGCAGTACTTC. This codes for CASSYLSGITGEQYF. The rearrangement links TRBV5-1 to TRBJ2-7, with 7 nucleotides matching TRBD2. Germline CDR1 SGHRS, CDR2 YFSETQ. After removal of 3 bases from V and 7 bases from J, the junction contained 13 bases not matched to a gene. This CDR3 comprises 15 residues. The full variable domain, completed using reference TRBV5-1 and TRBJ2-7, is KAGVTQTPRYLIKTRGQQVTLSCSPISGHRSVSWYQQTPGQGLQFLFEYFSETQRNKGNFPGRFSGRQFSNSRSEMNVSTLELGDSALYLCASSYLSGITGEQYFGPGTRLTVT.

The rearrangement links TRBV4-3 to TRBJ2-2, with D maybe TRBD2 (5 bases). Germline V lookup: CDR1 LGHNA, CDR2 YSLEER. This CDR3 is 14 amino acids long. The ends were cut back, 6 bases at V and 7 bases at J, with 15 bases in the middle. The CDR3 sequence is CASSQAAGYGELFF. CDR3 in DNA: TGCGCCAGCAGTCAGGCGGCGGGCTACGGGGAGCTGTTTTTT.

This chain uses TRBV28 with TRBJ1-1; no definite D call. The CDR3 contains 13 residues. Per germline, CDR1 MDHEN and CDR2 SYDVKM. Trimming removed 1 base from V and 10 bases from J, with 13 bases in between. The CDR3 spells CASSLYTLEGAFF. The CDR3 nucleotides read TGTGCCAGCAGTTTATATACCTTAGAGGGAGCTTTCTTT.

This chain uses TRBV5-4 with TRBJ2-1, with 12 bases matching TRBD1. V was pared by 5 bases and J by 8 bases, with 8 bases of the junction left unmatched. The CDR3 sequence is 15 residues long. Germline-derived CDR1 and CDR2 are SGHNT and YYREEE (reference sequence). The CDR3, as DNA: TGTGCCAGCAGAAGGGGACAGGGGGCTTCCGATGAGCAGTTCTTC. Translation gives CASRRGQGASDEQFF.

Details on this clone: Germline is not matched at one junction end, which may reflect a read error. Different DNA sequences within this sample yield the same CDR3. V gene TRBV7-3 combines with J gene TRBJ2-7, with 10 bases identical to TRBD1. This CDR3 region has 15 residues. The germline gives CDR1 SGHTA, CDR2 FQGTGA. CDR3 coding DNA: TGTGCCAGCAGCGCCTGGACAGGGGGGTCCTACGAGCAATACTTC. This sequence encodes CASSAWTGGSYEQYF. Supplemented by reference TRBV7-3 and TRBJ2-7, the full variable domain reads GAGVSQTPSNKVTEKGKYVELRCDPISGHTALYWYRQSLGQGPEFLIYFQGTGAADDSGLPNDRFFAVRPEGSVSTLKIQRTERGDSAVYLCASSAWTGGSYEQYFGPGTRLTVT.

The V gene is TRBV10-1, the J gene TRBJ2-7; TRBD1 agrees at 9 bases. Germline-derived CDR1 and CDR2 are WNHNN and SYGVQD (reference sequence). J lost 1 base, V lost 10 bases, and 8 bases had no gene match. This CDR3 is built from 14 residues. The CDR3 DNA follows: TGCGCCACTAAAGCGGGGACAGGGTCCTACGAGCAGTACTTC. This translates into CATKAGTGSYEQYF.

This clone has just one count. The chain recombines TRBV12-5 with TRBJ1-2, with a tentative D call TRBD1 (5 bases). Trimming took off 1 base at V and 6 bases at J, with 27 bases between the two ends. Germline CDR1 reads LGHNT; CDR2 reads FRNRAP. The CDR3 is 19 amino acids. The DNA of the CDR3 is TGTGCTAGTGGTTTGGCAAACCGGGGACTTAACAGAGGACTCCATGGCTACACCTTC. This sequence encodes CASGLANRGLNRGLHGYTF.

The rearrangement joins TRBV28 to TRBJ2-7; maybe TRBD1 (5 bases). CDR1 MDHEN and CDR2 SYDVKM come from the germline V gene. V was pared by 1 base and J by 7 bases, with 20 bases between. The CDR3 is made up of 16 amino acids. The CDR3 DNA follows: TGTGCCAGCAGTTTATTGGATGCGACTCCATCAGGGGAGCAGTACTTC. Its translation is CASSLLDATPSGEQYF.

The CDR3 region has the DNA TGCAGCGTTCGCTTCCGGGACAGGGTCGGTTACGAGCAGTACTTC. This gives the protein CSVRFRDRVGYEQYF. This chain uses TRBV29-1 with TRBJ2-7; TRBD1 matches 9 bases. The CDR3 covers 15 residues. Trimming at V came to 5 bases and at J to 4 bases, leaving 12 bases not matched to a gene. Germline V CDR1 and CDR2: SQVTM, ANQGSEA.

The chain has TRBV2 and TRBJ1-1; D is perhaps TRBD1 (6 bases). Trimming cost V 6 bases and J 1 base, with 12 bases left between them. This CDR3 is 14 amino acids long. Germline assignment: CDR1 SNHLY and CDR2 FYNNEI. The CDR3 DNA is TGTGCCAGCAGCAGGGGACGGGAGAACACTGAAGCTTTCTTT. It specifies CASSRGRENTEAFF. The full variable domain, in which reference TRBV2 and TRBJ1-1 provide the parts outside the CDR3, is EPEVTQTPSHQVTQMGQEVILRCVPISNHLYFYWYRQILGQKVEFLVSFYNNEISEKSEIFDDQFSVERPDGSNFTLKIRSTKLEDSAMYFCASSRGRENTEAFFGQGTRLTVV.

With regard to this clone: In the same sample, other DNA sequences code for this CDR3. The V call is TRBV5-1, the J call TRBJ2-3; D gene unclear. In germline, CDR1 is SGHRS, CDR2 YFSETQ. The CDR3 loop spans 13 amino acids. Trimming cost V 2 bases and J 1 base, with 5 bases left between them. CDR3 sequence: CASSFEGTDTQYF. The CDR3, as DNA: TGCGCCAGCAGCTTCGAGGGCACAGATACGCAGTATTTT.

This clone was picked up a small number of times. J is TRBJ1-5 and V is TRBV18; D unclear. The V end lost 2 bases, the J end lost 3 bases, and 8 bases lay between the germline ends. Germline-derived CDR1 and CDR2 are KGHSH and LQKENI. The CDR3 consists of 14 residues. The CDR3 is CASSPSTINQPQHF. The CDR3 DNA reads TGTGCCAGCTCACCAAGTACAATCAATCAGCCCCAGCATTTT. The full variable domain, completed using reference TRBV18 and TRBJ1-5, is NAGVMQNPRHLVRRRGQEARLRCSPMKGHSHVYWYRQLPEEGLKFMVYLQKENIIDESGMPKERFSAEFPKEGPSILRIQQVVRGDSAAYFCASSPSTINQPQHFGDGTRLSIL.

The J gene is TRBJ1-1, the V gene TRBV15; D unresolved. V lost 5 bases and J lost 1, with 11 bases in between. CDR1 is LNHNV and CDR2 is YYDKDF in the germline V gene (reference sequence). The CDR3 is made up of 14 amino acids. The CDR3 reads CATSARPRNTEAFF. CDR3 DNA sequence: TGTGCCACCAGCGCCCGCCCAAGGAACACTGAAGCTTTCTTT.

V gene TRBV6-5 combines with J gene TRBJ2-5, with 10 bases fitting TRBD2. CDR1 is MNHEY and CDR2 is SVGAGI in the germline V gene. The ends lost 0 bases at V and 7 bases at J; junction bases unmatched: 8. This CDR3 contains 16 residues. Written as DNA, the CDR3 is TGTGCCAGCAGTTACTCCCAGCGGGAGGGACACGGGACCCAGTACTTC. Encoded protein: CASSYSQREGHGTQYF.

The V gene is TRBV4-2, the J gene TRBJ2-5, with a possible D match to TRBD1 (6 bases). Deletions cut 0 bases from V and 5 bases from J, with 13 bases between. CDR1 is LGHNA and CDR2 is YNFKEQ in the germline V gene. CDR3 length: 15 residues. The DNA of the CDR3 is TGTGCCAGCAGCCAAGATTCGAACAGGGCGGAGACCCAGTACTTC. It codes for CASSQDSNRAETQYF.

V is TRBV19 and J is TRBJ1-5; D not resolved. Looked up from germline, CDR1 is LNHDA and CDR2 is SQIVND (reference sequence). Trimming took off 11 bases at V and 2 bases at J, with 16 bases between the two ends. The CDR3 extends over 14 amino acids. The CDR3 sequence: CAPRKGFGNQPQHF. The CDR3 nucleotides are TGTGCCCCAAGGAAGGGTTTTGGCAATCAGCCCCAGCATTTT.

The rearrangement uses TRBV29-1 and TRBJ1-2; D gene ambiguous. The CDR3 contains 12 residues. Germline V gene data show CDR1 as SQVTM and CDR2 as ANQGSEA. Trimming shortened V by 3 bases and J by 8 bases, and 13 bases separated the two germline ends. In DNA form, the CDR3 reads TGCAGCGTTGAGGGAGGACTCGACGGCTACACCTTC. This translates into CSVEGGLDGYTF.

With regard to this clone: This same CDR3 is encoded by further DNA sequences in the sample. The rearrangement uses TRBV29-1 and TRBJ1-2; 8 bases fit TRBD1. J was trimmed by 8 bases and V by 6 bases; bases with no gene match: 5. Germline lookup yields CDR1 SQVTM and CDR2 ANQGSEA. The CDR3 consists of 11 residues. The CDR3 protein is CSVGTGGGYTF. The CDR3 region has the DNA TGCAGCGTCGGGACAGGCGGCGGCTACACCTTC.

This chain uses TRBV5-1 with TRBJ2-3, with 10 nucleotides matching TRBD2. The CDR3 is made up of 18 amino acids. Germline CDR1 is SGHRS and CDR2 is YFSETQ. The V and J ends lost 2 bases and 0 bases, in that order; junction bases with no gene match: 9. CDR3 in amino acids: CASSFGLAASYSTDTQYF. CDR3 DNA: TGCGCCAGCAGCTTTGGACTAGCGGCTTCTTATAGCACAGATACGCAGTATTTT.

This clone turned up a few times. The CDR3 nucleotides are TGTGCCAGCAGTGAAGAGGAGGACACTGAAGCTTTCTTT. The encoded protein is CASSEEEDTEAFF. The chain joins TRBV2 to TRBJ1-1; no definite D call. Germline loops: CDR1 SNHLY, CDR2 FYNNEI. The CDR3 is 13 residues long. Trimming removed 1 base at V and 3 bases at J, with 6 bases between. The whole variable domain, filled in from reference TRBV2 and TRBJ1-1, reads EPEVTQTPSHQVTQMGQEVILRCVPISNHLYFYWYRQILGQKVEFLVSFYNNEISEKSEIFDDQFSVERPDGSNFTLKIRSTKLEDSAMYFCASSEEEDTEAFFGQGTRLTVV.

The chain joins TRBV29-1 to TRBJ1-1; D is unresolved. CDR1 is SQVTM and CDR2 is ANQGSEA in the germline V gene. CDR3 length: 11 residues. V lost 5 bases to trimming and J lost 1 base, with 5 bases between them. The CDR3 sequence: CSVLKNTEAFF. CDR3 coding DNA: TGCAGCGTTCTTAAGAACACTGAAGCTTTCTTT.

This clone appeared once. The genes are TRBV5-1 and TRBJ1-5; D perhaps matches TRBD1 (5 bases). Germline CDR1 and CDR2: SGHRS and YFSETQ. This CDR3 region has 15 residues. V dropped 0 bases and J dropped 4 bases, with 11 bases sitting between them. This CDR3 is CASSLAGLGNQPQHF. Written as DNA, the CDR3 is TGCGCCAGCAGCTTGGCAGGGTTAGGTAATCAGCCCCAGCATTTT.

This chain links TRBV28 with TRBJ2-7, with 7 positions matching TRBD2. The germline CDR1 and CDR2 sequences are MDHEN and SYDVKM. Trimming cost V 1 base and J 2 bases; bases outside gene matches: 2. The CDR3 loop spans 14 amino acids. CDR3 residues: CASSLSSGAYEQYF. CDR3 DNA: TGTGCCAGCAGTTTATCTAGCGGCGCCTACGAGCAGTACTTC.

DNA for the CDR3: TGTGCCAGCAGCCAGACAGGGACAGCTGCTACTGAAGCTTTCTTT. Amino acids: CASSQTGTAATEAFF. The rearrangement uses TRBV7-7 and TRBJ1-1, with TRBD1 identical over 7 bases. CDR1 SSHAT and CDR2 FNYEAQ come from the germline V gene (reference sequence). J lost 5 bases, V lost 5 bases, and 11 bases had no gene match. CDR3 length equals 15 residues.

The chain employs TRBV7-2 and TRBJ1-2; D perhaps matches TRBD1 (6 bases). The CDR3 has 14 amino acids. V was clipped by 1 base and J by 8 bases, with 14 bases between them. Germline values: CDR1 SGHTA, CDR2 FQGNSA. The CDR3 DNA reads as TGTGCCAGCAGCTTAGGTTGGGGGGCGCGGGGCTACACCTTC. Amino acids: CASSLGWGARGYTF.